This T cell receptor beta chain was profiled in a study of shared clonotypes between healthy human individuals (dated by TCRdb to the early 2020s). Broadly, across the study: The cohort included three men and two women between 18 and 49 years of age. For each donor, CD4 naive and CD4 memory were each given three plates, CD8 naive was given two plates, and CD8 memory was given one plate. To estimate repertoire size and how much clonotypes are shared between individuals, the study performed deep sequencing of blood TCR repertoires from roughly five healthy adults. To increase sequencing depth and limit assay-specific biases, TCR repertoire library preparation and sequencing were carried out by different laboratories using diverse techniques. Each donor's leukapheresis produced roughly between roughly 0.85 and 10 billion PBMCs. Study-level results and caveats: Incomplete sequencing was indicated by rarefaction of sorted-subset datasets, despite the large sequencing depth. Across a few donors, about 5% of naive CD4, 3.5% of naive CD8, 2% to 2.5% of memory CD4, and 0.3% to 0.45% of memory CD8 clonotypes were shared. Because the study included a small number of donors, the genetic and exposure-history diversity represented was limited. Compared with non-shared clonotypes, clonotypes shared by all four sorted-subset donors had higher generation probabilities. Based on pairwise subsampling, the degree of clonotype sharing among donors was expected to be affected by sequencing depth. Sampling was limited to blood, and TCR repertoires in tissue likely differ from TCR repertoires in blood. Larger estimated clonotype richness was generally found for naive subsets than for memory subsets.

On this clone: No cognate antigen has been identified for it. The input lacks base qualities; no much larger clone sits a single base away.

V lost 2 bases and J lost 4 bases, and the count of bases not matched to a germline gene is 4. The germline V gene (reference sequence) supplies CDR1 MNHNY and CDR2 SVGAGI. The CDR3, from cysteine to phenylalanine, totals 15 residues. Solely the CDR3 DNA is kept, with 45 bases framed from the first base. Donors were healthy HIV-negative adults with no recently reported acute infections or vaccinations. Every donor was a Caucasian adult residing in Nashville, Tennessee, USA. CD4+ T cells were enriched through magnetic negative selection, after which naive cells were positively selected on CD45RA and the remaining negative fraction served as the memory subset. Blood was obtained by leukapheresis, after which PBMCs were separated by Ficoll-Histopaque density gradient centrifugation and cryopreserved in liquid nitrogen vapor phase. Purity and quantity of every magnetically sorted T cell population were checked by analytical flow cytometry. From each sorted fraction, genomic DNA was isolated and quantified by UV absorbance on a Nanodrop 2000c.

TCR CDR3 regions were amplified from genomic DNA by multiplex PCR using the deep immunoSEQ assay. Genomic DNA extracted from each cell subset was distributed evenly over all wells of several immunoSEQ 96-well plates, and each plate served as one replicate. For sorted subsets, each replicate PCR was loaded with roughly 190 ng genomic DNA, equivalent to some 31,000 T cell genomes. Purified libraries were quantified with a Qubit 3.0 fluorometer, sized on a Bioanalyzer 2100, and re-quantified with the KAPA Library Quantification kit. Every immunoSEQ 96-well plate was sequenced on a dedicated single-read 150-cycle Illumina NextSeq 550 flow cell. As for the authors' bioinformatics: Because the immunoSEQ output included only junctional sequences and no quality scores, the filtering could not be the same as the filtering used for full-length reads. To assign V/J genes and CDR3, sequences were annotated using PyIR, a Python wrapper for IgBLAST v1.9, with IMGT germline references. Reads with weak V/J assignments (E-value above 1e-6), missing CDR3, stop codons, out-of-frame junctions, or ambiguous translated residues were removed. V3J clonotypes were defined as sequences sharing an identical inferred V gene, J gene, and CDR3 amino acid sequence. Percentage overlap between repertoires was computed as shared unique clonotypes divided by the size of the smaller repertoire. Three approaches were used to assess repertoire richness: RTK rarefaction, the Chao1 estimator, and Recon v2.1 estimates of unobserved clonotypes. For all TCRbeta clonotypes obtained by the gDNA method from a few donors, generation probabilities were computed with OLGA. Drawn from immuneACCESS, this table holds only the in-frame rearrangements with V and J called that TCRdb kept. Clones are partly lost; checked studies trace under half to an unresolved V gene and leave the rest unexplained. V and J calls and clone size follow that table, whereas D and trimming were derived from the DNA. Across this sample there are under 600,000 clones, with about 97% seen only once. 0.057% of the sample comes from the top ten.

The V and J genes are TRBV6-6 and TRBJ1-1, and TRBD1 aligns with 10 junction nucleotides. The specimen was naive CD4+ T cells sorted from blood. Per the publication, the cell subset or site label means: CD45RA+ positively selected. The TCR comes from a woman in her 30s in good health. The CDR3 corresponds to CASSYNGQGGTEAFF. The DNA reads TGTGCCAGCAGTTACAACGGACAGGGGGGCACTGAAGCTTTCTTT.